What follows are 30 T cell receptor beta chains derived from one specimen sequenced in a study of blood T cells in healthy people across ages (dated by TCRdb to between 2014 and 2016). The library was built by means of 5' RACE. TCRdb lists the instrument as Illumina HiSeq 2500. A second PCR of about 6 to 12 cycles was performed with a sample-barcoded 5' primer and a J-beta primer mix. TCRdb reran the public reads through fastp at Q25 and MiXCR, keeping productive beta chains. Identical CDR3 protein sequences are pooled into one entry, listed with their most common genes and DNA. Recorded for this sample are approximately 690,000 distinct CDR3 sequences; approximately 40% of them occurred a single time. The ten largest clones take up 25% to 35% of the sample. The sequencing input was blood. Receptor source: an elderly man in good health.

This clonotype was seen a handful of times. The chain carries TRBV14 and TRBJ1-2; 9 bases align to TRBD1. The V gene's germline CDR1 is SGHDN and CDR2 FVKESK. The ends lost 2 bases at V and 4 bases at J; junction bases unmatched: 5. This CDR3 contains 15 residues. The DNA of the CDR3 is TGTGCCAGCAGCCAAACAGGGGGCGTAGGCTATGGCTACACCTTC. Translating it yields CASSQTGGVGYGYTF.

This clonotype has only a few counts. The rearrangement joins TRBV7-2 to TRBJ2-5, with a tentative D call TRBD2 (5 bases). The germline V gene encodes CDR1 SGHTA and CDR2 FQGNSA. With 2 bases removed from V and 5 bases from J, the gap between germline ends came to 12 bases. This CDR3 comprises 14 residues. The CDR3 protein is CASSLTQRRETQYF. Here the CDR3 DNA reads TGTGCCAGCAGCTTAACCCAGCGGAGGGAGACCCAGTACTTC.

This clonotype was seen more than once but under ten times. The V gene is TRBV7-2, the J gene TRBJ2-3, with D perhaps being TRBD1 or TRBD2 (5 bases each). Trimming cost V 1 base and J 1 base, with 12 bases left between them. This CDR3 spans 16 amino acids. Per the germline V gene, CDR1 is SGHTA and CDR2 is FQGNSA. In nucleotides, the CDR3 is TGTGCCAGCAGCTTAGAACCGGGACCACGCACAGATACGCAGTATTTT. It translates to CASSLEPGPRTDTQYF.

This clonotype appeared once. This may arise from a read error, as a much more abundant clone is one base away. The CDR3 reads CASSSRGWVKYSYNEQYF. CDR3 coding DNA: TGTGCCAGCAGTTCCCGAGGGTGGGTCAAATACTCCTACAATGAGCAGTACTTC. The rearrangement links TRBV11-2 to TRBJ2-5; D possibly corresponds to TRBD2 (5 bases). The germline V gene has CDR1 SGHAT and CDR2 FQNNGV. Between the trimmed V and J ends, which lost 6 bases and 11 bases, there was a span of 34 bases. The CDR3 is 18 residues long.

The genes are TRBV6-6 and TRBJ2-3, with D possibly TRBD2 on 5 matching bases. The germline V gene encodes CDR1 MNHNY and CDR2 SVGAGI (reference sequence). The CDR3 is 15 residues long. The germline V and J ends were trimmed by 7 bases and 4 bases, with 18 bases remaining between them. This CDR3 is CASTLGVFYSDTQYF. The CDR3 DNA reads TGTGCCAGCACGTTGGGAGTTTTTTACTCAGATACGCAGTATTTT.

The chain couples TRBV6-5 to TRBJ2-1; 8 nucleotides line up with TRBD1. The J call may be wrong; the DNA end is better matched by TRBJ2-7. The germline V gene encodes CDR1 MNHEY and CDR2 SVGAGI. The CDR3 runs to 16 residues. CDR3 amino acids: CASSYVNRGVHNEQYF. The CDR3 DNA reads TGTGCCAGCAGTTACGTAAACAGGGGGGTCCACAATGAGCAGTACTTC.

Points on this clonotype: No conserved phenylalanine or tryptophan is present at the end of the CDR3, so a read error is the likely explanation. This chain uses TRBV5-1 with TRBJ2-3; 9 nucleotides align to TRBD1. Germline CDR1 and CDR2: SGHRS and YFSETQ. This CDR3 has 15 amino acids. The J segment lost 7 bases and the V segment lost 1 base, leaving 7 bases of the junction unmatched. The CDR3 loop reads CASSLFTGGLYTQYL. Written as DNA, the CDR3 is TGCGCCAGCAGCTTGTTTACAGGGGGCTTATATACGCAGTATTTG.

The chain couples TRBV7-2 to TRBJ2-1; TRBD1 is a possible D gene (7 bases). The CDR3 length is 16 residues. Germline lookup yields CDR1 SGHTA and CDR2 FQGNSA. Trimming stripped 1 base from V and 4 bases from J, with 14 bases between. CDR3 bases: TGTGCCAGCAGCTTAGGGGGGCGGGGACAGTACAATGAGCAGTTCTTC. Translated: CASSLGGRGQYNEQFF.

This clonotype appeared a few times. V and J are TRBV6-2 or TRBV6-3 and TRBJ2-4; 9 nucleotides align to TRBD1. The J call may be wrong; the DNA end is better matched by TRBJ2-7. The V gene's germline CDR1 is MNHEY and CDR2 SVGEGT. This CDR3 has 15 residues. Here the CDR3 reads CASRPPGTGSYEQYF. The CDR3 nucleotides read TGTGCCAGCAGACCTCCCGGGACAGGGTCCTACGAGCAGTACTTC.

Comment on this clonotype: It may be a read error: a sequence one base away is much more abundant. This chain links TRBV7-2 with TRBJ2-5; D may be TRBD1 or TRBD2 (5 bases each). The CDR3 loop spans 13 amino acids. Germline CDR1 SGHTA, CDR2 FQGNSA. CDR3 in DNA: TGTGTCAGCAGCCGGGACCAACAAGAGACCCAGTACTTC. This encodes CVSSRDQQETQYF.

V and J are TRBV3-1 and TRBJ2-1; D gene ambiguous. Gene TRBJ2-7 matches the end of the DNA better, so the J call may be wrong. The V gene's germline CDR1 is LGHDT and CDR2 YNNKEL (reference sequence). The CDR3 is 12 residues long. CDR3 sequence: CASSLEYNEQYF. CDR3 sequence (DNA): TGTGCCAGCAGCCTAGAGTACAATGAGCAGTACTTC.

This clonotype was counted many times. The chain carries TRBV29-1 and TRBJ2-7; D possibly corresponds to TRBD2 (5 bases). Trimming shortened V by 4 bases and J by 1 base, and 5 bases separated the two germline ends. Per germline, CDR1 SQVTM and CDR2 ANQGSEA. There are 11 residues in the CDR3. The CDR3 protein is CSVAGSYEQYF. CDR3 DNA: TGCAGCGTTGCGGGGTCCTACGAGCAGTACTTC.

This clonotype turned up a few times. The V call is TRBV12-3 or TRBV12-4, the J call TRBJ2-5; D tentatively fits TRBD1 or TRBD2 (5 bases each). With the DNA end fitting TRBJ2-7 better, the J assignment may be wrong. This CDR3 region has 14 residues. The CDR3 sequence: CASSHGTNTYEQYF. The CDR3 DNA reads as TGTGCCAGCAGCCACGGGACCAACACCTACGAGCAGTACTTC.

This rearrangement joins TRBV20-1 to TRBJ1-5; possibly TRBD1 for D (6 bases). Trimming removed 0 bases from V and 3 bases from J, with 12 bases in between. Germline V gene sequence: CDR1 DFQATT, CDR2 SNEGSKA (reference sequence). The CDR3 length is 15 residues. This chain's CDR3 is CSAREQGPDNQPQHF. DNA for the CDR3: TGCAGTGCTAGAGAACAGGGACCCGACAATCAGCCCCAGCATTTT.

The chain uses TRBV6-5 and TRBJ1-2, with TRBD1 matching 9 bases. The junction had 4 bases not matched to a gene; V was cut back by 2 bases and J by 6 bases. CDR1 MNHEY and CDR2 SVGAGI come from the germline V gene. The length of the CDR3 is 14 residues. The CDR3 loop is CASSYGGQGNGYTF. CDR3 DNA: TGTGCCAGCAGTTACGGCGGACAGGGGAATGGCTACACCTTC.

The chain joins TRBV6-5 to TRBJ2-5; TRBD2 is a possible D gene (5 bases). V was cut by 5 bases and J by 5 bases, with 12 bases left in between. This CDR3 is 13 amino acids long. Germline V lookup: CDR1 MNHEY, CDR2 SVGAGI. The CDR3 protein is CASSPSGYETQYF. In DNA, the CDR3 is TGTGCCAGCAGTCCGTCGGGATACGAGACCCAGTACTTC.

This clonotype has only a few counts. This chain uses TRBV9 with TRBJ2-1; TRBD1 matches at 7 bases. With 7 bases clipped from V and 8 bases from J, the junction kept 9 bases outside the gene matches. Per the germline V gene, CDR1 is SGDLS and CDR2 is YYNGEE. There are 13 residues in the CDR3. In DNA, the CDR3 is TGTGCCAGCGTGAAGGGGGCCGGGGATGAGCAGTTCTTC. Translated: CASVKGAGDEQFF.

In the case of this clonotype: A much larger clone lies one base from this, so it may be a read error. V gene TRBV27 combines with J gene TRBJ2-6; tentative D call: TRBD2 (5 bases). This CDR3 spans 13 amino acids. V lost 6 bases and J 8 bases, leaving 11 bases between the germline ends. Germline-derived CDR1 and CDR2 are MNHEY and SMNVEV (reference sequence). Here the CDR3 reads CASRRARTNVLTF. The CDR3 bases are TGTGCCAGCAGGCGGGCCAGGACCAACGTCCTGACTTTC.

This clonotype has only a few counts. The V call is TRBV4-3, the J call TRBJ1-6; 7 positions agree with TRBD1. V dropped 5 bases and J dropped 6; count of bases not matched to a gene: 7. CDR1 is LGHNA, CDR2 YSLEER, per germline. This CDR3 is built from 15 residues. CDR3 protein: CASSTRQGGNSPLHF. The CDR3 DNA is TGCGCCAGCAGCACCCGACAGGGCGGTAATTCACCCCTCCACTTT.

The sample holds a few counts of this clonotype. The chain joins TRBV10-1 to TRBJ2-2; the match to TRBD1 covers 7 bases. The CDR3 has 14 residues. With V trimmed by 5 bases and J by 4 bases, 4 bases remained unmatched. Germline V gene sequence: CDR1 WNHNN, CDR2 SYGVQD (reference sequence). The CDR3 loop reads CASSSRQGTGELFF. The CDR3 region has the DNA TGCGCCAGCAGTTCAAGACAGGGCACCGGGGAGCTGTTTTTT.

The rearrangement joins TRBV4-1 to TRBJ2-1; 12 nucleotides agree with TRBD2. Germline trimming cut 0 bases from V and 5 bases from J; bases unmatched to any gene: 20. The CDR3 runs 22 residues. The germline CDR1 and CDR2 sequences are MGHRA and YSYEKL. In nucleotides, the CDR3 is TGCGCCAGCAGCCAAGATATCGGACGGGGGCTAGCGGGGGGGCTCGGGAACAATGAGCAGTTCTTC. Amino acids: CASSQDIGRGLAGGLGNNEQFF.

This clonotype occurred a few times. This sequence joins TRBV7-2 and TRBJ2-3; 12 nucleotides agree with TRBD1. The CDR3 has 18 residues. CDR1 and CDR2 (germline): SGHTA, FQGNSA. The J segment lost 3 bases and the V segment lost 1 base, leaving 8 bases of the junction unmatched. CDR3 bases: TGTGCCAGCAGCTTAGGGTTTCGGGGACAGGGGGCGACAGATACGCAGTATTTT. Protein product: CASSLGFRGQGATDTQYF.

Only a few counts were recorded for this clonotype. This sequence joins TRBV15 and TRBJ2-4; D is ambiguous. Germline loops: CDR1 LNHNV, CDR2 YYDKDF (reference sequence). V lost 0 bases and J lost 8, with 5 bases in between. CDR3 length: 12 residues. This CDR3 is CATSRDLYIQYF. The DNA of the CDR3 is TGTGCCACCAGCAGAGACCTCTACATTCAGTACTTC.

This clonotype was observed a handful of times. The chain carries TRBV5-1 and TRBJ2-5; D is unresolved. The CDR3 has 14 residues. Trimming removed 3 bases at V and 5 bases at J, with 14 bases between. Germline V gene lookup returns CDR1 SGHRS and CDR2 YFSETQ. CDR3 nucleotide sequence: TGCGCCAGCAGCTCTCGACGGTTCGAGGAGACCCAGTACTTC. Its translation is CASSSRRFEETQYF. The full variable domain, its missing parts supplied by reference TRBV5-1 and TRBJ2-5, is KAGVTQTPRYLIKTRGQQVTLSCSPISGHRSVSWYQQTPGQGLQFLFEYFSETQRNKGNFPGRFSGRQFSNSRSEMNVSTLELGDSALYLCASSSRRFEETQYFGPGTRLLVL.

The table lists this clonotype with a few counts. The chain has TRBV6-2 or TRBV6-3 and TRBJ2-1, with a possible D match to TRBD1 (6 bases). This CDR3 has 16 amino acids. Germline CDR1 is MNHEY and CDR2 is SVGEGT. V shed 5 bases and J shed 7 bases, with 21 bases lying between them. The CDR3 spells CASSIIGQGPGNEQFF. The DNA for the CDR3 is TGTGCCAGCAGTATAATCGGGCAGGGGCCAGGGAATGAGCAGTTCTTC.

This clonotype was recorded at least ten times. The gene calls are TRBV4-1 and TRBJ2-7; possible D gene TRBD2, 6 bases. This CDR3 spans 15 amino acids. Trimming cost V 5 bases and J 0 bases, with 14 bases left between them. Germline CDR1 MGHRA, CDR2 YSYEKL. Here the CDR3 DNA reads TGCGCCAGCAGCTCCGGGGACTCCAACTCCTACGAGCAGTACTTC. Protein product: CASSSGDSNSYEQYF.

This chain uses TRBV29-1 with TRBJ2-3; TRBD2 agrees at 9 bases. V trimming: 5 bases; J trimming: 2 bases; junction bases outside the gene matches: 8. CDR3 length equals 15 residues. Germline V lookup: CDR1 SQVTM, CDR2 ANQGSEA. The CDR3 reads CSVRERGEVTDTQYF. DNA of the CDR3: TGCAGCGTTAGGGAGCGGGGGGAAGTCACAGATACGCAGTATTTT.

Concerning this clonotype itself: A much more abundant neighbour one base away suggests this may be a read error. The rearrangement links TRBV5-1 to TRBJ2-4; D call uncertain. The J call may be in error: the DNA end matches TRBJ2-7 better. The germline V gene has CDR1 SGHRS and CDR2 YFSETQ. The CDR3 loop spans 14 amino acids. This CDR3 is CASSLEEGPYEQYF. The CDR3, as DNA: TGCGCCAGCAGCTTGGAAGAAGGGCCCTACGAGCAGTACTTC.

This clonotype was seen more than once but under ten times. CDR3 in amino acids: CASSRLGQGGYGYTF. CDR3 nucleotide sequence: TGCGCCAGCAGCCGATTGGGACAGGGGGGTTATGGCTACACCTTC. The chain carries TRBV5-1 and TRBJ1-2; TRBD1 matches 11 bases. The CDR3 totals 15 residues. V trimming: 4 bases; J trimming: 5 bases; junction bases outside the gene matches: 7. Germline V CDR1 and CDR2: SGHRS, YFSETQ.

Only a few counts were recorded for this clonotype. CDR3: CASSLSPGSPRGGNEQFF. The CDR3 DNA reads TGTGCCAGCAGTTTATCTCCGGGTTCCCCCCGCGGAGGCAATGAGCAGTTCTTC. The genes are TRBV27 and TRBJ2-1; D is perhaps TRBD2 (5 bases). The V end lost 0 bases, the J end lost 6 bases, and 21 bases lay between the germline ends. The CDR3 sequence is 18 residues long. The germline V gene has CDR1 MNHEY and CDR2 SMNVEV (reference sequence).